Below are 18 T cell receptor beta chains sequenced from a single sample in a study of graft-versus-host responses after intestinal transplantation. No antigen has been assigned to these receptors. Clones were read by immunoSEQ multiplex PCR, and TCRdb kept only the in-frame ones, dropping some. The data contain 90,000 to 150,000 clones, approximately 95% of them singletons. The sample here was unstimulated CD8+ T cells sorted from spleen or lymph node cells, taken before intestinal transplant. These receptor sequences come from a human donor who received an intestinal transplant.

CDR3 in DNA: TGTGCCAGCAGTCCTCCGAAGGAGAATGAGCAGTTCTTC. This encodes CASSPPKENEQFF. The V and J genes are TRBV28 and TRBJ2-1; no firm D call. CDR1 MDHEN and CDR2 SYDVKM come from the germline V gene. This CDR3 has 13 residues. Between the trimmed V and J ends, which lost 5 bases and 7 bases, there was a span of 12 bases. Supplemented by reference TRBV28 and TRBJ2-1, the full variable domain reads DVKVTQSSRYLVKRTGEKVFLECVQDMDHENMFWYRQDPGLGLRLIYFSYDVKMKEKGDIPEGYSVSREKKERFSLILESASTNQTSMYLCASSPPKENEQFFGPGTRLTVL.

This clone occurred once. This chain joins TRBV9 and TRBJ2-7; 10 nucleotides match TRBD1. J lost 3 bases, V lost 0 bases, and 3 bases had no gene match. The CDR3 loop spans 15 amino acids. Germline values: CDR1 SGDLS, CDR2 YYNGEE. The CDR3 spells CASSVGTGGYYEQYF. CDR3 coding DNA: TGTGCCAGCAGCGTAGGGACAGGGGGGTACTACGAGCAGTACTTC.

The V gene is TRBV10-1, the J gene TRBJ2-7; the D gene is possibly TRBD1 (7 bases). Germline CDR1 and CDR2: WNHNN and SYGVQD (reference sequence). This CDR3 contains 14 residues. V lost 5 bases, J lost 2 bases, and 13 bases lay in between. The CDR3 protein is CASSPGGSPYEQYF. CDR3 sequence (DNA): TGCGCCAGCAGTCCAGGGGGGAGCCCCTACGAGCAGTACTTC.

The gene calls are TRBV4-1 and TRBJ2-3; possibly TRBD2 for D (6 bases). The CDR3 sequence is 18 residues long. CDR1 MGHRA and CDR2 YSYEKL come from the germline V gene. V was shortened by 0 bases and J by 5 bases, with 21 bases between the two germline ends. The CDR3 region is CASSQDTLLAGLIDTQYF. In nucleotides, the CDR3 is TGCGCCAGCAGCCAAGATACCCTCCTGGCGGGACTTATAGATACGCAGTATTTT.

The rearrangement uses TRBV6-1 and TRBJ2-7; D is unresolved. This CDR3 contains 14 residues. Trimming cost V 4 bases and J 5 bases, with 15 bases left between them. Looked up from germline, CDR1 is MNHNS and CDR2 is SASEGT. For the CDR3, the DNA is TGTGCCAGCAGTGGAGGACCGCCTAGGAACGAGCAGTACTTC. Amino acids: CASSGGPPRNEQYF.

The chain has TRBV30 and TRBJ2-7; D gene uncertain. V lost 0 bases to trimming and J lost 3 bases, with 9 bases between them. Germline loops: CDR1 GTSNPN, CDR2 SVGIG (reference sequence). There are 13 residues in the CDR3. CDR3 sequence (DNA): TGTGCCTGGAGTGTCGCCGATAGCTACGAGCAGTACTTC. Encoded protein: CAWSVADSYEQYF.

This clone has just a few counts. The chain combines TRBV5-1 with TRBJ2-5, with TRBD2 identical over 7 bases. Germline assignment: CDR1 SGHRS and CDR2 YFSETQ. The ends lost 0 bases at V and 4 bases at J; junction bases unmatched: 3. The CDR3 contains 14 residues. This CDR3 reads CASSLGTGGETQYF. The CDR3 nucleotides are TGCGCCAGCAGCTTGGGGACGGGGGGAGAGACCCAGTACTTC.

The chain couples TRBV28 to TRBJ1-5, with D perhaps matching TRBD1 (6 bases). This CDR3 region has 15 residues. CDR1 and CDR2 from the germline V gene are MDHEN and SYDVKM. Trimming left V 6 bases short and J 7 bases short, with 19 bases between. The CDR3 DNA reads TGTGCCAGCAGGCCCCCCACGGGGGCCACGCAGCCCCAGCATTTT. It is translated as CASRPPTGATQPQHF.

The chain couples TRBV15 to TRBJ1-2; a weak D match, TRBD1 (6 bases). Germline V gene sequence: CDR1 LNHNV, CDR2 YYDKDF (reference sequence). The ends were cut back, 2 bases at V and 8 bases at J, with 21 bases in the middle. The CDR3 extends over 16 amino acids. The CDR3 region is CATSRKLTQGGGGYTF. The CDR3 DNA follows: TGTGCCACCAGCAGAAAACTCACACAGGGAGGCGGCGGCTACACCTTC.

This chain joins TRBV30 and TRBJ2-3; D is undetermined. From germline, CDR1 is GTSNPN and CDR2 SVGIG (reference sequence). V lost 4 bases, J lost 2 bases, and 7 bases lay in between. The CDR3 spans 12 residues. CDR3 coding DNA: TGTGCCTGGAACATCGTCACAGATACGCAGTATTTT. Translated: CAWNIVTDTQYF.

J is TRBJ2-1 and V is TRBV4-3, with 7 bases matching TRBD2. The V gene end was trimmed by 1 base and the J gene end by 8 bases; junction bases not matched to a gene: 8. From germline, CDR1 is LGHNA and CDR2 YSLEER. CDR3 length equals 15 residues. The CDR3 protein is CASSQGLAMGDEQFF. The CDR3, as DNA: TGCGCCAGCAGCCAAGGACTAGCCATGGGCGATGAGCAGTTCTTC.

The V and J genes are TRBV9 and TRBJ2-3, with D maybe TRBD2 (6 bases). Germline V gene data show CDR1 as SGDLS and CDR2 as YYNGEE. The CDR3 runs 16 residues. Trimming took 0 bases from V and 3 from J, leaving 14 bases between them. The CDR3 spells CASSVVEGGRTDTQYF. The CDR3 coding sequence is TGTGCCAGCAGCGTAGTTGAGGGAGGTCGGACAGATACGCAGTATTTT.

This clone appeared once. The chain employs TRBV19 and TRBJ1-1; D is possibly TRBD1 (6 bases). CDR1 is LNHDA and CDR2 is SQIVND in the germline V gene (reference sequence). The CDR3 has 15 residues. V lost 4 bases and J lost 1, with 13 bases in between. The CDR3 reads CASSTSPTGNTEAFF. CDR3 bases: TGTGCCAGTAGTACCAGCCCGACAGGGAACACTGAAGCTTTCTTT. The full variable domain, rest sourced from reference TRBV19 and TRBJ1-1, is DGGITQSPKYLFRKEGQNVTLSCEQNLNHDAMYWYRQDPGQGLRLIYYSQIVNDFQKGDIAEGYSVSREKKESFPLTVTSAQKNPTAFYLCASSTSPTGNTEAFFGQGTRLTVV.

The rearrangement links TRBV2 to TRBJ1-2; tentatively, D is TRBD1 (6 bases). Trimming shortened V by 8 bases and J by 3 bases, and 19 bases separated the two germline ends. The germline V gene has CDR1 SNHLY and CDR2 FYNNEI. There are 15 residues in the CDR3. The CDR3 is CASRAYLQGHYGYTF. The CDR3 DNA sequence: TGTGCCAGCCGGGCCTATTTACAGGGTCACTATGGCTACACCTTC.

The chain has TRBV2 and TRBJ2-7, with unresolved D. In germline, CDR1 is SNHLY, CDR2 FYNNEI. The ends were cut back, 4 bases at V and 1 base at J, with 8 bases in the middle. The CDR3 length is 13 residues. CDR3 protein: CASSGGNSYEQYF. In nucleotides, the CDR3 is TGTGCCAGCAGTGGTGGCAATTCCTACGAGCAGTACTTC.

The V gene is TRBV27, the J gene TRBJ2-7; 8 bases line up with TRBD2. Germline CDR1 and CDR2: MNHEY and SMNVEV (reference sequence). V dropped 2 bases and J dropped 5; count of bases not matched to a gene: 5. The length of the CDR3 is 14 residues. The CDR3 loop reads CASSLVGTRNEQYF. The CDR3 DNA sequence: TGTGCCAGCAGTTTAGTAGGGACTAGGAACGAGCAGTACTTC.

This clone appeared a single time. V is TRBV5-1 and J is TRBJ2-2, with unresolved D. The ends were cut back, 0 bases at V and 7 bases at J, with 10 bases in the middle. CDR3 length: 14 amino acids. Germline V CDR1 and CDR2: SGHRS, YFSETQ. CDR3 nucleotide sequence: TGCGCCAGCAGCTTGGAGCAGGTAGTCGGGGAGCTGTTTTTT. It translates to CASSLEQVVGELFF.

The chain links TRBV5-1 to TRBJ2-7, with D unresolved. V was shortened by 4 bases and J by 7 bases, with 24 bases between the two germline ends. From germline, CDR1 is SGHRS and CDR2 YFSETQ. This CDR3 contains 16 residues. The CDR3 loop is CASSPQISNSLGEQYF. The CDR3 coding sequence is TGCGCCAGCAGCCCGCAAATATCCAACTCCCTCGGGGAGCAGTACTTC.